Presented here are 32 T cell receptor beta chains from one specimen sequenced in a study of control samples from healthy donors and cancer patients (TCRdb year 2020). Libraries were constructed by the immunoSEQ multiplex PCR assay. Entries here come from immuneACCESS through TCRdb and include only in-frame sequences with V and J called. Some clones fail to appear in such tables; in the studies checked, an unresolved V gene covers under half of the shortfall, and the cause of the remainder is unknown. This sample gives about 120,000 clones in total; 88% of them show up just once. Together, the top ten hold around 2.5% of the sample. Sequencing used blood. These receptors were obtained from an older woman in good health.

This sequence joins TRBV19 and TRBJ1-5; the D is unclear. V was cut by 5 bases and J by 5 bases, with 10 bases left in between. This CDR3 comprises 13 residues. Germline V CDR1 and CDR2: LNHDA, SQIVND (reference sequence). CDR3 residues: CASSLLGDQPQHF. Here the CDR3 DNA reads TGTGCCAGTAGTCTACTTGGGGATCAGCCCCAGCATTTT.

J is TRBJ2-7 and V is TRBV6-6; D remains ambiguous. Germline CDR1 reads MNHNY; CDR2 reads SVGAGI (reference sequence). The CDR3 is made up of 14 amino acids. The germline V and J ends were trimmed by 0 bases and 6 bases, with 12 bases remaining between them. The CDR3 spells CASSYSTESLEQYF. CDR3 sequence (DNA): TGTGCCAGCAGTTACTCGACGGAGAGTCTCGAGCAGTACTTC.

A word on this clone: Additional DNA sequences in this sample encode the identical CDR3. The rearrangement uses TRBV5-5 and TRBJ2-1; 9 bases are a match to TRBD2. The CDR3 sequence is 16 residues long. Germline CDR1 SGHKS, CDR2 YYEKEE (reference sequence). J gave up 4 bases and V 0 bases, and 5 bases lay outside the gene matches. The CDR3 reads CASSLVAGGLYNEQFF. CDR3 coding DNA: TGTGCCAGCAGCTTGGTTGCGGGGGGGTTGTACAATGAGCAGTTCTTC.

The chain couples TRBV15 to TRBJ2-3; D unclear. The V and J ends lost 2 bases and 5 bases respectively, with 8 bases between them. This CDR3 is 13 amino acids long. Germline values: CDR1 LNHNV, CDR2 YYDKDF (reference sequence). CDR3 DNA sequence: TGTGCCACCAGCAGATCCGAAGGAGATACGCAGTATTTT. Translated, it gives CATSRSEGDTQYF.

As regards this clone: Different DNA sequences within this sample yield the same CDR3. The V and J genes are TRBV5-4 and TRBJ2-5, with 7 bases matching TRBD2. V lost 10 bases, J lost 5 bases, and 8 bases stayed unmatched. The V gene's germline CDR1 is SGHNT and CDR2 YYREEE (reference sequence). This CDR3 contains 12 residues. The CDR3 here is CAWGEGRETQYF. The CDR3 DNA follows: TGTGCCTGGGGGGAGGGTCGGGAGACCCAGTACTTC.

The chain combines TRBV5-4 with TRBJ1-1, with D perhaps matching TRBD1 (5 bases). CDR3 length: 12 amino acids. V lost 4 bases and J 11 bases, leaving 15 bases between the germline ends. Per germline, CDR1 SGHNT and CDR2 YYREEE (reference sequence). The CDR3 coding sequence is TGTGCCAGCAGCGAAGGGGCAGGGATGGCTTTCTTT. It translates to CASSEGAGMAFF.

The chain recombines TRBV7-3 with TRBJ1-1, with a tentative D call TRBD1 (6 bases). Germline CDR1 is SGHTA and CDR2 is FQGTGA. CDR3 length: 15 residues. V was trimmed by 4 bases and J by 4 bases, leaving 16 bases between them. In DNA form, the CDR3 reads TGTGCCAGCAGCTCCTCGACAGGCGCGTCCACTGAAGCTTTCTTT. It encodes CASSSSTGASTEAFF.

The V call is TRBV27, the J call TRBJ1-3, with D unresolved. The CDR3 runs 16 residues. The V and J ends lost 5 bases and 0 bases respectively, with 14 bases between them. Germline loops: CDR1 MNHEY, CDR2 SMNVEV (reference sequence). CDR3 bases: TGTGCCAGCAGTCCGCAACCGTATAGCTCTGGAAACACCATATATTTT. It translates to CASSPQPYSSGNTIYF.

The CDR3 protein is CASSQSGSGGNTIYF. For the CDR3, the DNA is TGTGCCAGCAGCCAATCCGGGAGTGGTGGAAACACCATATATTTT. The chain has TRBV4-2 and TRBJ1-3; D not resolved. Germline values: CDR1 LGHNA, CDR2 YNFKEQ. Deletions cut 2 bases from V and 3 bases from J, with 11 bases between. This CDR3 has 15 residues.

The chain carries TRBV6-5 and TRBJ2-7; D unclear. CDR1 and CDR2 (germline): MNHEY, SVGAGI. The CDR3 runs 13 residues. The V end was cut by 7 bases, the J end by 3 bases, with 13 bases between. Here the CDR3 reads CASTLQPFYEQYF. CDR3 nucleotide sequence: TGTGCCAGCACGTTACAGCCTTTCTACGAGCAGTACTTC.

The rearrangement uses TRBV10-3 and TRBJ1-5, with 10 bases identical to TRBD1. This CDR3 is 16 amino acids long. Trimming at V came to 11 bases and at J to 3 bases, leaving 13 bases not matched to a gene. CDR1 is ENHRY and CDR2 is SYGVKD in the germline V gene. CDR3 sequence reads: CASTPETGGPNQPQHF. DNA of the CDR3: TGTGCCTCGACCCCTGAGACAGGGGGCCCCAATCAGCCCCAGCATTTT.

V is TRBV14 and J is TRBJ2-7, with TRBD2 matching over 15 bases. This CDR3 has 14 amino acids. CDR1 and CDR2 (germline): SGHDN, FVKESK. Unmatched junction bases numbered 6, after V lost 5 bases and J lost 10 bases. CDR3 nucleotides: TGTGCCAGCAGCTACGGGACTAGCGGGGGGCTACAGTACTTC. The encoded protein is CASSYGTSGGLQYF.

In regard to this clone: No DNA is shown, since the ends of the CDR3 on it are uncertain; the CDR3 is the one TCRdb lists. The CDR3 sequence is CASSSSFGGLNTEAFF. The chain recombines TRBV6-5 with TRBJ1-1. CDR1 MNHEY and CDR2 SVGAGI come from the germline V gene. The CDR3 sequence runs 16 residues, both termini included.

The chain uses TRBV4-1 and TRBJ2-3, with D perhaps matching TRBD1 (5 bases). This CDR3 is 15 amino acids long. The germline gives CDR1 MGHRA, CDR2 YSYEKL. V dropped 0 bases and J dropped 1 base, with 8 bases sitting between them. The CDR3 reads CASSQEGAGTDTQYF. As DNA, the CDR3 is TGCGCCAGCAGCCAAGAAGGGGCTGGCACAGATACGCAGTATTTT.

The chain uses TRBV18 and TRBJ2-7; perhaps TRBD2 as D (6 bases). The CDR3 consists of 14 residues. Per germline, CDR1 KGHSH and CDR2 LQKENI. V lost 6 bases, J lost 0 bases, and 12 bases lay in between. The CDR3 coding sequence is TGTGCCAGCTCGGCGGGACCCTCCTCCTACGAGCAGTACTTC. Its translation: CASSAGPSSYEQYF.

The chain joins TRBV5-4 to TRBJ2-5; D not certain. V shed 0 bases and J shed 1 base, with 16 bases lying between them. The CDR3 length is 17 residues. The germline V gene encodes CDR1 SGHNT and CDR2 YYREEE (reference sequence). For the CDR3, the DNA is TGTGCCAGCAGCTTGGTTGGTTCCTCATCGTCCCAAGAGACCCAGTACTTC. This encodes CASSLVGSSSSQETQYF. The full variable domain, its missing parts supplied by reference TRBV5-4 and TRBJ2-5, is ETGVTQSPTHLIKTRGQQVTLRCSSQSGHNTVSWYQQALGQGPQFIFQYYREEENGRGNFPPRFSGLQFPNYSSELNVNALELDDSALYLCASSLVGSSSSQETQYFGPGTRLLVL.

The V gene is TRBV6-5, the J gene TRBJ2-1; the match to TRBD2 covers 8 bases. The CDR3 runs 16 residues. In germline, CDR1 is MNHEY, CDR2 SVGAGI. V lost 6 bases to trimming and J lost 3 bases; unmatched junction nucleotides: 10. The CDR3: CASRYTTGGFYNEQFF. In DNA form, the CDR3 reads TGTGCCAGCAGGTACACGACGGGGGGGTTCTACAATGAGCAGTTCTTC.

The V gene is TRBV5-4, the J gene TRBJ1-4; D unclear. Trimming shortened V by 2 bases and J by 0 bases, and 2 bases separated the two germline ends. The CDR3 is 13 residues long. Germline V CDR1 and CDR2: SGHNT, YYREEE (reference sequence). In DNA, the CDR3 is TGTGCCAGCAGCTTAGCAACTAATGAAAAACTGTTTTTT. This sequence encodes CASSLATNEKLFF. Looking up the rest from reference TRBV5-4 and TRBJ1-4 gives the full variable domain: ETGVTQSPTHLIKTRGQQVTLRCSSQSGHNTVSWYQQALGQGPQFIFQYYREEENGRGNFPPRFSGLQFPNYSSELNVNALELDDSALYLCASSLATNEKLFFGSGTQLSVL.

The chain joins TRBV5-1 to TRBJ1-4; TRBD1 is a possible D gene (6 bases). Between the trimmed V and J ends, which lost 5 bases and 6 bases, there was a span of 11 bases. Germline lookup yields CDR1 SGHRS and CDR2 YFSETQ. CDR3 length: 13 residues. CDR3: CASRAGADEKLFF. CDR3 in DNA: TGCGCCAGCAGAGCGGGGGCGGATGAAAAACTGTTTTTT.

The chain joins TRBV5-1 to TRBJ2-2, with D perhaps assigned TRBD1 or TRBD2 (6 bases each). The CDR3 sequence is 16 residues long. The germline V gene encodes CDR1 SGHRS and CDR2 YFSETQ. V was trimmed by 5 bases and J by 0 bases, leaving 14 bases between them. The CDR3 sequence: CASSRGVGPNTGELFF. The DNA of the CDR3 is TGCGCCAGCAGTAGGGGGGTGGGACCGAACACCGGGGAGCTGTTTTTT.

This chain connects TRBV7-2 to TRBJ2-2; TRBD2 agrees at 7 bases. Germline assignment: CDR1 SGHTA and CDR2 FQGNSA. V lost 5 bases and J lost 6; bases outside the gene matches: 3. This CDR3 region has 13 residues. CDR3: CASSPTSAGELFF. For the CDR3, the DNA is TGTGCCAGCAGCCCAACTAGCGCCGGGGAGCTGTTTTTT.

The chain joins TRBV27 to TRBJ2-5, with unresolved D. CDR3 length: 14 amino acids. V lost 0 bases and J 5 bases, leaving 10 bases between the germline ends. CDR1 is MNHEY and CDR2 is SMNVEV in the germline V gene (reference sequence). The DNA for the CDR3 is TGTGCCAGCAGTTTATCGGCGCTCCGGGAGACCCAGTACTTC. It encodes CASSLSALRETQYF.

This chain links TRBV18 with TRBJ1-6; maybe TRBD1 (5 bases). Germline CDR1 KGHSH, CDR2 LQKENI. The ends were cut back, 3 bases at V and 6 bases at J, with 12 bases in the middle. The CDR3 extends over 15 amino acids. This CDR3 reads CASSPRDAGNSPLHF. For the CDR3, the DNA is TGTGCCAGCTCACCGAGGGACGCCGGTAATTCACCCCTCCACTTT.

The J gene is TRBJ1-1, the V gene TRBV19; D call uncertain. The V end lost 1 base, the J end lost 1 base, and 7 bases lay between the germline ends. Germline CDR1 reads LNHDA; CDR2 reads SQIVND (reference sequence). The CDR3 covers 14 residues. CDR3 bases: TGTGCCAGTAGTATAGTACGGCCGAACACTGAAGCTTTCTTT. This sequence encodes CASSIVRPNTEAFF.

This clone was observed a single time. V usage is TRBV19 and J usage is TRBJ2-7; the D call may be TRBD1 or TRBD2 (5 bases each). V was clipped by 4 bases and J by 2 bases, with 12 bases between them. Germline V gene lookup returns CDR1 LNHDA and CDR2 SQIVND (reference sequence). The CDR3 loop spans 14 amino acids. The CDR3 coding sequence is TGTGCCAGTAGTACCTGGGACGGAGCCTACGAGCAGTACTTC. Protein sequence: CASSTWDGAYEQYF.

The chain links TRBV7-8 to TRBJ2-5; D not certain. This CDR3 spans 11 amino acids. Trimming took off 5 bases at V and 5 bases at J, with 6 bases between the two ends. Germline assignment: CDR1 SGHVS and CDR2 FQNEAQ. This CDR3 is CASSREETQYF. CDR3 nucleotides: TGTGCCAGCAGCCGAGAGGAGACCCAGTACTTC.

The genes are TRBV5-1 and TRBJ2-7, with 8 bases aligning to TRBD1. Germline CDR1 is SGHRS and CDR2 is YFSETQ. The CDR3 totals 15 residues. V was pared by 2 bases and J by 0 bases, with 4 bases of the junction left unmatched. CDR3 coding DNA: TGCGCCAGCAGCTTAGGGGACAGGAGCTCCTACGAGCAGTACTTC. Its translation is CASSLGDRSSYEQYF.

This sequence joins TRBV19 and TRBJ2-7; D unresolved. The CDR3 has 14 amino acids. CDR1 LNHDA and CDR2 SQIVND come from the germline V gene (reference sequence). V was clipped by 3 bases and J by 5 bases, with 14 bases between them. CDR3 bases: TGTGCCAGTAGTATTGGTCAGACCCGCCACGAGCAGTACTTC. Translating gives CASSIGQTRHEQYF.

The chain is built from TRBV5-1 and TRBJ2-1, with 13 nucleotides matching TRBD2. CDR3 size: 16 residues. Per the germline V gene, CDR1 is SGHRS and CDR2 is YFSETQ. V was clipped by 3 bases and J by 4 bases; unmatched bases: 4. The CDR3 reads CASSSTSGGVYNEQFF. CDR3 coding DNA: TGCGCCAGCAGCTCCACTAGCGGGGGGGTGTACAATGAGCAGTTCTTC. The complete variable domain, with remaining parts taken from reference TRBV5-1 and TRBJ2-1, reads KAGVTQTPRYLIKTRGQQVTLSCSPISGHRSVSWYQQTPGQGLQFLFEYFSETQRNKGNFPGRFSGRQFSNSRSEMNVSTLELGDSALYLCASSSTSGGVYNEQFFGPGTRLTVL.

The chain couples TRBV3-1 (or the pseudogene TRBV3-2) to TRBJ1-3; D is unclear. The CDR3 covers 15 residues. Per germline, CDR1 LGHDT and CDR2 YNNKEL (reference sequence). V was pared by 4 bases and J by 2 bases, with 12 bases between. CDR3 loop: CASSPGSPPGNTIYF. The CDR3 bases are TGTGCCAGCAGCCCAGGAAGCCCCCCTGGAAACACCATATATTTT.

CDR3 DNA: TGCGCCAGCAGCCAAGAGGTAGAGGATTCCTACGAGCAGTACTTC. Its protein is CASSQEVEDSYEQYF. The chain joins TRBV4-3 to TRBJ2-7; D is uncertain. CDR1 is LGHNA, CDR2 YSLEER, per germline. Trimming removed 0 bases at V and 1 base at J, with 10 bases between. The CDR3 consists of 15 residues.

V gene TRBV5-4 combines with J gene TRBJ1-1, with a weak D call TRBD1 (5 bases). V lost 5 bases to trimming and J lost 4 bases, with 12 bases between them. Germline V gene lookup returns CDR1 SGHNT and CDR2 YYREEE (reference sequence). The CDR3 runs 13 residues. The CDR3 spells CASSPPQGTEAFF. CDR3 DNA: TGTGCCAGCAGTCCCCCCCAGGGCACTGAAGCTTTCTTT.